This T cell receptor beta chain was sequenced in a study of T cell changes during pregnancy in multiple sclerosis. This CDR3 contains 17 residues. Deletions cut 2 bases from V and 6 bases from J, with 20 bases between. Germline V gives CDR1 SNHLY, CDR2 FYNNEI. Produced via immunoSEQ multiplex PCR; TCRdb's table is partial and in-frame only. The table lists just under 65,000 clones, 80% to 95% of them singletons. The rearrangement links TRBV2 to TRBJ2-1; possible D gene TRBD1, 5 bases. This TCR was recovered from a female donor in good health, enrolled as a control in a pregnancy study. This material consisted of peripheral blood, taken in the second trimester of pregnancy. In DNA form, the CDR3 reads TGTGCCAGCAGTGAAATTGAATTAAGTGGCCAGGGCAATGAGCAGTTCTTC. Protein: CASSEIELSGQGNEQFF.